This entry lists 8 T cell receptor beta chains sequenced from one sample in a study of OX40 agonist ivuxolimab in advanced cancers. Here immunoSEQ multiplex PCR was the method, and the copy in TCRdb shows in-frame clones only, minus some. Seen here are fewer than 70,000 clones, 75% to 85% observed once, and the top ten hold roughly 2.4%. The sample here was CD4+ or CD8+ T cells sorted from blood, taken in a trial of the OX40 agonist ivuxolimab. These receptors were obtained from an adult with an advanced solid tumor such as melanoma, head and neck, liver or kidney cancer.

The chain couples TRBV2 to TRBJ1-4; D may be TRBD1 (5 bases). The CDR3 contains 15 residues. Trimming stripped 4 bases from V and 2 bases from J, with 11 bases between. CDR1 and CDR2 from the germline V gene are SNHLY and FYNNEI. The CDR3 reads CASSVGGVTNEKLFF. The CDR3 nucleotides are TGTGCCAGCAGTGTCGGGGGTGTGACTAATGAAAAACTGTTTTTT.

This clone was recorded a few times. The V gene is TRBV19, the J gene TRBJ1-1, with unresolved D. CDR1 is LNHDA and CDR2 is SQIVND in the germline V gene (reference sequence). The V gene lost 9 bases and the J gene lost 5 bases, with 4 bases spanning the gap. The CDR3 is 9 residues long. CDR3 bases: TGTGCCAGCAAAACTGAAGCTTTCTTT. Protein product: CASKTEAFF.

The chain is built from TRBV9 and TRBJ1-6; D may be TRBD1 (6 bases). V lost 0 bases and J lost 8, with 15 bases in between. Germline lookup yields CDR1 SGDLS and CDR2 YYNGEE. The CDR3 is 16 amino acids. The CDR3: CASSVEDSIGYSPLHF. CDR3 coding DNA: TGTGCCAGCAGCGTAGAGGACAGTATAGGGTATTCACCCCTCCACTTT. The full variable domain, with the rest looked up from reference TRBV9 and TRBJ1-6, is DSGVTQTPKHLITATGQRVTLRCSPRSGDLSVYWYQQSLDQGLQFLIQYYNGEERAKGNILERFSAQQFPDLHSELNLSSLELGDSALYFCASSVEDSIGYSPLHFGNGTRLTVT.

This clone was seen only once. The chain joins TRBV5-1 to TRBJ2-3; TRBD1 agrees at 8 bases. Trimming removed 0 bases from V and 4 bases from J; junction bases left unmatched: 4. The CDR3 runs to 15 residues. Per germline, CDR1 SGHRS and CDR2 YFSETQ. The CDR3 spells CASSLETGVADTQYF. The CDR3 bases are TGCGCCAGCAGCTTGGAGACAGGGGTGGCAGATACGCAGTATTTT.

This chain joins TRBV14 and TRBJ1-6; no clear D. The V end was cut by 0 bases, the J end by 10 bases, with 22 bases between. Germline CDR1 and CDR2: SGHDN and FVKESK. The CDR3 has 18 amino acids. CDR3: CASSQDRAAEEVGSPLHF. DNA of the CDR3: TGTGCCAGCAGCCAAGATAGGGCAGCCGAAGAGGTTGGGTCACCCCTCCACTTT.

This chain links TRBV2 with TRBJ1-5; 7 bases match TRBD1. V lost 6 bases to trimming and J lost 3 bases; unmatched junction nucleotides: 2. The germline gives CDR1 SNHLY, CDR2 FYNNEI. The CDR3 spans 13 residues. DNA of the CDR3: TGTGCCAGCAGCGGACAGGCCAATCAGCCCCAGCATTTT. Its translation is CASSGQANQPQHF.

This chain connects TRBV4-1 to TRBJ1-2; 7 positions match TRBD1. There are 16 residues in the CDR3. V lost 1 base, J lost 3 bases, and 8 bases stayed unmatched. The V gene's germline CDR1 is MGHRA and CDR2 YSYEKL. The CDR3 region has the DNA TGCGCCAGCAGCCAAGGTGGGGACAGCGCCTACTATGGCTACACCTTC. It translates to CASSQGGDSAYYGYTF.

The V call is TRBV27, the J call TRBJ2-1; the match to TRBD1 covers 8 bases. V was pared by 4 bases and J by 7 bases, with 6 bases of the junction left unmatched. CDR1 and CDR2 (germline): MNHEY, SMNVEV (reference sequence). The CDR3 sequence is 14 residues long. In DNA form, the CDR3 reads TGTGCCAGCAGTTCCCAGGGGGCGGAAAATGAGCAGTTCTTC. This gives the protein CASSSQGAENEQFF.